This T cell receptor beta chain was sequenced during a study of cytomegalovirus exposure and HLA in healthy donors. Study observations and caveats: The authors confirmed in vitro that a few CMV-associated chains were specific for CMV antigens. Some public TCRs appeared in many individuals, while most sequences were rare. The study labeled roughly 160 TCR beta chains cytomegalovirus-associated.

Repertoires were generated with immunoSEQ multiplex PCR, while TCRdb's copy carries only in-frame clones and drops some. The data hold about 120,000 clones, with 89% observed a single time. The CDR3 is made up of 15 amino acids. About this clone: Its antigen remains unknown.

The chain uses TRBV21-1 and TRBJ1-2; the table's TRBD1 call for D was not verified on the DNA. TRBV21-1 is a pseudogene. Specimen: PBMCs. This TCR derives from a woman between 18 and 29 years old in good health and CMV-seronegative. The CDR3 here is CASNSENRGNYGYTF. CDR3 nucleotides: TGTGCCAGCAACAGTGAAAACAGGGGCAACTATGGCTACACCTTC.